The present T cell receptor (beta chain) was sequenced within a study of monozygotic twins with inflammatory bowel disease. Findings and limits, study-wide: Researchers were unable to tell different T cell subtypes apart.

Using TCRalpha and TCRbeta cDNA, the researchers carried out two nested PCRs that lasted approximately 17 and 9 cycles. Using the 5' RACE reads, TCRdb records one entry per CDR3 protein without DNA. The listing contains about 350,000 distinct CDR3 sequences. Worth noting for this clonotype: Antigen unknown.

Looked up from germline, CDR1 is SGHDT and CDR2 is YYEEEE. CDR3 length: 13 residues. This rearrangement joins TRBV5-6 to TRBJ2-3; TCRdb's D call, TRBD1, is unchecked because there is no DNA. The TCR sequence derives from a human donor with ulcerative colitis or Crohn's disease, or a healthy co-twin of an affected twin (not recorded which). The source material was blood. CDR3 in amino acids: CASRWSGTDTQYF.